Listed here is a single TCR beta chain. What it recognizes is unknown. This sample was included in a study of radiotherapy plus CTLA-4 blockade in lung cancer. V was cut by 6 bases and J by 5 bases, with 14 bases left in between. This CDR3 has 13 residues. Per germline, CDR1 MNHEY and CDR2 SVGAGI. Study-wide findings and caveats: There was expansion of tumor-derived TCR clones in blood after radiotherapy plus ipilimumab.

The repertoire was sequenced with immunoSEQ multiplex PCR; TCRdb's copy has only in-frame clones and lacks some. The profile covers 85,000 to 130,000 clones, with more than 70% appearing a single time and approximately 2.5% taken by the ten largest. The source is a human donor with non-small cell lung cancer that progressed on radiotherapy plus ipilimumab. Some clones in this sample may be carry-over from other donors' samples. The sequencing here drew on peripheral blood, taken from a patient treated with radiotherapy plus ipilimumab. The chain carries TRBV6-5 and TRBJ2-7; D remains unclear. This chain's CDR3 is CASRPQIWHEQYF. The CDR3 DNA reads TGTGCCAGCAGGCCCCAGATCTGGCACGAGCAGTACTTC.